The T cell receptor beta chain described here comes from a study of blood T cells in healthy people across ages. Findings and limits, study-wide: Diversity estimates from one million T cells were considered underestimates.

There are many counts of this clonotype. What it binds is not known. The study drew donors from healthy Caucasian individuals in Russia aged roughly 6 to 95. The CDR3 contains 12 residues. Germline values: CDR1 SGHTA, CDR2 FQGNSA. Trimming took 4 bases from V and 5 from J, leaving 9 bases between them. Sample-barcoded 5' priming and a J-beta primer mix drove a second PCR of roughly 6 to 12 cycles. The authors tagged each cDNA molecule using a template-switch adaptor with 12 random nucleotides. Sequencing recovered at least 3 million CDR3-containing paired-end reads from each sample. TCRdb reanalysed the 5' RACE reads using MiXCR and keeps one entry per CDR3 protein. The sample records about 1,800,000 distinct CDR3 sequences, 28% being singletons.

This clonotype originated in a woman in her 30s in good health. Source material: blood. The genes are TRBV7-2 and TRBJ2-7; D is undetermined. CDR3 DNA sequence: TGTGCCAGCAGCTCATCCGTAGACGAGCAGTACTTC. Translating it yields CASSSSVDEQYF.